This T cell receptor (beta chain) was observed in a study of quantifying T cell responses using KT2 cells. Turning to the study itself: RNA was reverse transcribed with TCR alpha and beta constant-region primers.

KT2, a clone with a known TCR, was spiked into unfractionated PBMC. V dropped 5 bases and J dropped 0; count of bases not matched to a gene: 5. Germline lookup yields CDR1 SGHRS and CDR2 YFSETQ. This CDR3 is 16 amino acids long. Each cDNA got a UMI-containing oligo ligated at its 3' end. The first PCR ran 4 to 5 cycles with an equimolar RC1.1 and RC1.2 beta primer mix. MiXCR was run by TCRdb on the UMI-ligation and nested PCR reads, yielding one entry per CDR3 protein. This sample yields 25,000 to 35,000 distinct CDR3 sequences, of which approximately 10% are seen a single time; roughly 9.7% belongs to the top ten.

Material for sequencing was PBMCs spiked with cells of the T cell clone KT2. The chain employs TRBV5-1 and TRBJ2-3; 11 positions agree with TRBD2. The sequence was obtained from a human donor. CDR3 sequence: CASRPTSGGSTDTQYF. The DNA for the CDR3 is TGCGCCAGCAGACCAACTAGCGGGGGAAGCACAGATACGCAGTATTTT.